These T cell receptor beta chains were read from a single sample in a study of shared clonotypes between healthy human individuals. Method: immunoSEQ multiplex PCR; TCRdb's copy keeps in-frame clones and lacks some. The sample lists about 380,000 clones; 90% to 98% were seen once. Sequences were obtained from memory CD8+ T cells sorted from blood. All receptors come from a man between 25 and 39 years old in good health. Both conserved end residues are part of each CDR3. A D gene is named only where the DNA matches it firmly. Part of the rows lack a size; the others show once, few, many or a class for expanded clones.

D	V	size	J	CDR3	DNA
TRBD2	TRBV5-5	few	TRBJ2-1	CASSLAGGENEQFF	TGTGCCAGCAGCTTAGCGGGAGGGGAGAATGAGCAGTTCTTC
TRBD1	TRBV10-2	once	TRBJ2-7	CASKVGTAYEQYF	TGCGCCAGCAAAGTGGGGACAGCCTACGAGCAGTACTTC
-	TRBV11-2	-	TRBJ2-4	CASSLVGGAKNIQYF	TGTGCCAGCAGCTTAGTCGGGGGAGCCAAAAACATTCAGTACTTC
-	TRBV12-5	-	TRBJ1-5	CAKGGAGGQHF	TGTGCTAAAGGTGGCGCTGGTGGTCAACATTTT
-	TRBV28	-	TRBJ2-3	CASSLFGGDTQYF	TGTGCCAGCAGTTTATTCGGGGGAGATACGCAGTATTTT
-	TRBV9	-	TRBJ2-1	CASSVGGIPNEQFF	TGTGCCAGCAGCGTAGGGGGGATCCCCAATGAGCAGTTCTTC
-	TRBV6-1	-	TRBJ2-7	CASSETGNRDSF	TGTGCCAGCAGTGAAACGGGGAACAGGGATTCCTTC
TRBD2	TRBV28	-	TRBJ2-7	CASSGGFSRTYF	TGTGCCAGCTCGGGGGGATTTAGCCGAACTTACTTC
TRBD2	TRBV5-4	-	TRBJ2-3	CASSSGLAGADTQYF	TGTGCCAGCAGCTCGGGACTAGCGGGAGCAGATACGCAGTATTTT
-	TRBV6-5	-	TRBJ1-5	CASSYASGPQHF	TGTGCCAGCAGTTACGCCAGTGGGCCCCAGCATTTT
-	TRBV5-1	-	TRBJ1-3	CASSFSSGNTIYF	TGCGCCAGCAGCTTCAGCTCTGGAAACACCATATATTTT
-	TRBV18	-	TRBJ2-7	CASSLKGNEQYF	TGTGCCAGCTCACTAAAGGGGAACGAGCAGTACTTC
TRBD1	TRBV4-1	-	TRBJ2-7	CASSLHGQGPYEQYF	TGCGCCAGCAGCCTCCATGGACAGGGCCCCTACGAGCAGTACTTC
-	TRBV28	-	TRBJ2-1	CASKAGGNEQFF	TGTGCCAGCAAGGCAGGAGGCAATGAGCAGTTCTTC
-	TRBV5-1	-	TRBJ2-2	CASSQIDGNTGELFF	TGCGCCAGCAGCCAAATCGACGGGAACACCGGGGAGCTGTTTTTT
TRBD2	TRBV19	-	TRBJ2-7	CASSRAGTSATYEQYF	TGTGCCAGTAGTAGGGCAGGGACTAGCGCGACCTACGAGCAGTACTTC
TRBD2	TRBV2	-	TRBJ2-4	CASSLLAGRRLAKNIQYF	TGTGCCAGCAGCCTACTAGCGGGTCGAAGATTAGCCAAAAACATTCAGTACTTC